The rows below give T cell receptor beta chains drawn from one sample of a study of T-cell reconstitution after alpha-beta-depleted transplantation in children. A single record per CDR3 protein comes from TCRdb applying MiXCR to the PCR reads. Of approximately 490,000 distinct CDR3 sequences in the sample, under 12% were seen once. The sample here was PBMCs, taken before TCRalphabeta/CD19-depleted stem cell transplant. The receptors were sampled from a child aged 2-15 years with inherited bone marrow failure, due to receive a stem cell transplant. Each CDR3 is given with its conserved first and last residue. Rows may omit the clone size; those that give it use once, few, many or a size class.

V | size | CDR3
TRBV2 | many | CASGGITEAFF
TRBV21-1 | many | CASSKDRGRMAIGNIQYF
TRBV4-1 | few | CASSHRGFTYNEQFF
TRBV10-1 | many | CASSPGGQSYEQYF
TRBV19 | many | CASSIVGGNYEQYF
TRBV3-1 | many | CASSQGFQNYNEQFF
TRBV11-1 | many | CASSSTGTSGITSTDTQYF
TRBV10-3 | many | CAIRDNRGTYYEQYF
TRBV5-1 | many | CASSPSQTYEQYF
TRBV12-3/TRBV12-4 | many | CASSSPVSNIQYF
TRBV20-1 | - | CSAVITQETQYF
TRBV27 | few | CASSLLTGRNTEAFF
TRBV7-9 | - | CASSLTGVAGELFF
TRBV20-1 | many | CSARKAGPLTDTQYF
TRBV12-3/TRBV12-4 | few | CASSSGLAGGPSGELFF
TRBV27 | many | CASSLLGGTGGYEQYF
TRBV12-3/TRBV12-4 | many | CASSWDRAGGRNIQYF
TRBV29-1 | many | CSVLGTSGSRIGTDTQYF
TRBV20-1 | many | CSAGAGGGTDTQYF
TRBV29-1 | - | CSVRPADTHHQETQYF
TRBV4-3 | many | CAISQEGASGRATGELFF
TRBV20-1 | - | CSARENSPLHF
TRBV12-3/TRBV12-4 | many | CASSPRQGIDTQYF
TRBV11-2 | few | CASRTDRNTGELFF
TRBV19 | many | CASSMGLPSNVLTF